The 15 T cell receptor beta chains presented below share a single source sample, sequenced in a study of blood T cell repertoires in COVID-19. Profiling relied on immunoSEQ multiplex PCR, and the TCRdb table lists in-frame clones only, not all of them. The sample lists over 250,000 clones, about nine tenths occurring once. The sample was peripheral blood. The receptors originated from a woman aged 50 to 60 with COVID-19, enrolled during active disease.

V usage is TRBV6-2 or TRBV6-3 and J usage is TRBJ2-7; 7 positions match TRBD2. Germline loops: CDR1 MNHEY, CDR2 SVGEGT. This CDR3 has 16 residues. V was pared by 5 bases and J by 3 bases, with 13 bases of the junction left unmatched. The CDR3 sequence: CASSTPVGAGNYEQYF. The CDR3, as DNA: TGTGCCAGCAGTACCCCCGTGGGAGCGGGGAACTACGAGCAGTACTTC.

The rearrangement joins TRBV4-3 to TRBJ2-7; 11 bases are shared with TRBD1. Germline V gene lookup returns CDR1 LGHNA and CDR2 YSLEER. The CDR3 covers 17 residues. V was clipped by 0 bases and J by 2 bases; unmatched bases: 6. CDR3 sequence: CASSQEKDRGQPYEQYF. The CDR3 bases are TGCGCCAGCAGCCAAGAGAAGGACAGGGGGCAACCCTACGAGCAGTACTTC.

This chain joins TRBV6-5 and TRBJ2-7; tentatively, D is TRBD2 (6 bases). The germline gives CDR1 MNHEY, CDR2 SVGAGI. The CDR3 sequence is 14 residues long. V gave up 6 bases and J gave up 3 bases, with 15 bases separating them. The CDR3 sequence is CASRTSRTDYEQYF. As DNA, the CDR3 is TGTGCCAGCAGGACTAGTCGCACCGACTACGAGCAGTACTTC.

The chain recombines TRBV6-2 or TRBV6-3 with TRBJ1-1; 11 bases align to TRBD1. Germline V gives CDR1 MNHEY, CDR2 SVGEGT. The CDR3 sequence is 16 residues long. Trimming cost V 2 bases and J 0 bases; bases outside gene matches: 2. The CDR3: CASSYRTGGMNTEAFF. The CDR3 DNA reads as TGTGCCAGCAGTTACAGGACAGGGGGCATGAACACTGAAGCTTTCTTT.

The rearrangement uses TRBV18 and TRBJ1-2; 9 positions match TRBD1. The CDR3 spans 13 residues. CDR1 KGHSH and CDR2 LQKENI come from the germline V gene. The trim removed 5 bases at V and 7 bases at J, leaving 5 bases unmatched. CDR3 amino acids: CASSGTGLSGYTF. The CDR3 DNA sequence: TGTGCCAGCTCAGGGACAGGGTTGAGTGGCTACACCTTC.

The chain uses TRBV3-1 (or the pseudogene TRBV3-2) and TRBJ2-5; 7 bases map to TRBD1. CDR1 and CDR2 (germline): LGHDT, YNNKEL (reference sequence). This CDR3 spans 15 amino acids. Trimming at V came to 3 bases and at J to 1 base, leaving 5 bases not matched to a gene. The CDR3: CASSQNAGGQETQYF. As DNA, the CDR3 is TGTGCCAGCAGCCAGAACGCAGGGGGCCAAGAGACCCAGTACTTC.

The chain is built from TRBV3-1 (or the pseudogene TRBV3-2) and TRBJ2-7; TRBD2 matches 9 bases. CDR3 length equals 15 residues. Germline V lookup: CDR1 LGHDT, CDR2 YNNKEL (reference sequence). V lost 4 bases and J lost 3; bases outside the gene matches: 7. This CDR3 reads CASSRGTSGLYEQYF. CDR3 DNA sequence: TGTGCCAGCAGCCGGGGTACTAGCGGGCTCTACGAGCAGTACTTC.

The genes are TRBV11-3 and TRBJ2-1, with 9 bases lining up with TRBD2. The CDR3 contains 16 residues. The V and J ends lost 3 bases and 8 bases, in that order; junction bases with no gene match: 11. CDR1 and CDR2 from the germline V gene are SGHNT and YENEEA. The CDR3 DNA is TGTGCCAGCAGCTTCCGGGATAGCGGGAGTTGGGATGAGCAGTTCTTC. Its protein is CASSFRDSGSWDEQFF.

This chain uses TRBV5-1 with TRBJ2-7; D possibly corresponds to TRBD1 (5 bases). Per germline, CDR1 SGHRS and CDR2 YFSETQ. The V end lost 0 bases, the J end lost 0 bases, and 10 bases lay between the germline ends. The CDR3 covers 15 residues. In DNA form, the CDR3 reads TGCGCCAGCAGCTTGGCCCCAGGGTCCTCCTACGAGCAGTACTTC. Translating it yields CASSLAPGSSYEQYF. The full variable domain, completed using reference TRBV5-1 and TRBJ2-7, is KAGVTQTPRYLIKTRGQQVTLSCSPISGHRSVSWYQQTPGQGLQFLFEYFSETQRNKGNFPGRFSGRQFSNSRSEMNVSTLELGDSALYLCASSLAPGSSYEQYFGPGTRLTVT.

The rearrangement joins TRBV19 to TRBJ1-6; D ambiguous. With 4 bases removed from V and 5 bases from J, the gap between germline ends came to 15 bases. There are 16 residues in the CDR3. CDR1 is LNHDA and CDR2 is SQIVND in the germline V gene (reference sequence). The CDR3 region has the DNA TGTGCCAGTAGTAAGAGCGGGGAGTTGGATAATTCACCCCTCCACTTT. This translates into CASSKSGELDNSPLHF.

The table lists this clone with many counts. The CDR3 region is CASSPKGTISNEQYF. The CDR3 DNA reads TGTGCCAGCTCACCAAAAGGGACAATATCAAACGAGCAGTACTTC. The chain joins TRBV18 to TRBJ2-7; perhaps TRBD1 as D (6 bases). The germline CDR1 and CDR2 sequences are KGHSH and LQKENI. The CDR3 extends over 15 amino acids. Trimming took 2 bases from V and 5 from J, leaving 16 bases between them.

The CDR3 region is CATTEGHEQYF. CDR3 DNA sequence: TGTGCCACCACGGAGGGACACGAGCAGTACTTC. This chain connects TRBV27 to TRBJ2-7; possibly TRBD2 for D (6 bases). The CDR3 has 11 amino acids. Germline loops: CDR1 MNHEY, CDR2 SMNVEV (reference sequence). The V end lost 10 bases, the J end lost 5 bases, and 12 bases lay between the germline ends.

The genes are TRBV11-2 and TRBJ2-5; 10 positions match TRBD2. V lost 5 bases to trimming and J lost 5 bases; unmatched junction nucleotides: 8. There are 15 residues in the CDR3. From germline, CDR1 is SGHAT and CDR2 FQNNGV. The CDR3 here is CASSPLAGAVETQYF. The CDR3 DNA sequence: TGTGCCAGCAGCCCGCTAGCGGGAGCGGTGGAGACCCAGTACTTC.

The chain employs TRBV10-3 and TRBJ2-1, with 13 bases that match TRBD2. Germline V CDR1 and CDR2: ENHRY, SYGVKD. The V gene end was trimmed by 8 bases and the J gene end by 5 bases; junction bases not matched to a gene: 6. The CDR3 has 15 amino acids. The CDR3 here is CAIGTSGRADNEQFF. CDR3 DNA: TGTGCCATCGGCACTAGCGGGAGGGCCGACAATGAGCAGTTCTTC.

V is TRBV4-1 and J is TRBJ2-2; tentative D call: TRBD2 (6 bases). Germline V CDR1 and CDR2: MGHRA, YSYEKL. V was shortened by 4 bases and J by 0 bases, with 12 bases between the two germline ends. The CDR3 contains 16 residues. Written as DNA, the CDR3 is TGCGCCAGCAGCCCCCACACGGGGGCGAACACCGGGGAGCTGTTTTTT. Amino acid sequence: CASSPHTGANTGELFF.